This T cell receptor beta chain comes out of a study of monozygotic twins with inflammatory bowel disease (dated by TCRdb to the late 2010s). Regarding the complete study: The complete study included about 30 monozygotic twin pairs: 19 IBD-discordant Danish pairs and nine German pairs, of which four were IBD-concordant and five were IBD-discordant. Each individual had, on average, about 151 000 unique TCRalpha sequences and 181 000 unique TCRbeta sequences available for analysis. The search for disease-associated traits relied mainly on comparing, within discordant pairs, IBD patients with their genetically identical healthy co-twins. Overall study results and their limits: A decrease in TCRbeta repertoire diversity, as measured by inverse Simpson index, was observed in IBD patients compared with their healthy co-twins. Repertoire similarity did not differ between concordant and discordant twins, which could be due to limited statistical power. The results gave no support for a single strong signal or clonotype linked to IBD. The analysis was unable to tell different T cell subtypes apart. Because patients received different immunosuppressive treatments, the repertoires may have picked up extra background noise and variability between individuals. Fewer clonotypes were shared with other individuals by IBD patients than by healthy twins, most markedly in patients showing signs of disease activity.

From each donor, a roughly 2.5 ml peripheral blood sample was collected into PAXgene tubes and stored at -80 degrees C. Total RNA was isolated from whole blood with the PAXgene blood miRNA kit on an automated QIAcube, without T cell sorting. Deep TCRalpha and TCRbeta repertoire profiling with unique molecular barcoding was performed on peripheral blood of monozygotic twin pairs concordant or discordant for inflammatory bowel disease. Smoking habits were recorded for all twin pairs, with individuals classified as current, former or never smokers. Worth noting for this clonotype: Its recognized antigen is unknown.

Library construction relied on 5' RACE. Preparation of each TCR library used roughly 3,300 ng of total RNA. cDNA was synthesized with SMARTScribe reverse transcriptase in eight separate reactions per sample. During cDNA synthesis, unique molecular identifiers containing a 6-nucleotide sample barcode were introduced by template switching. TCRalpha and TCRbeta cDNA was amplified in two nested PCRs of 16 and 9 cycles, and bead purification was carried out after each PCR. Before amplification, the cDNA was both treated with uracil DNA-glycosylase and purified with the QIAquick PCR purification kit. The second PCR was the step at which Illumina TruSeq-compatible adapters and sample-specific barcodes were added. TapeStation and Qubit were used to check library quality and concentration, and about 4.5 ng of each library was pooled. Sequencing of the pooled libraries was done on an Illumina HiSeq2500 single-index Rapid Run using custom sequencing primers and 2 x 100 bp reads. Regarding the original processing steps: MiGEC version 1.2.6 was used for UMI-based consensus assembly to correct PCR and sequencing errors. V(D)J alignment, clonotype assembly and CDR3 extraction were performed with MiXCR version 2.1.1. Normalisation of gene usage, clonotype sharing and MAIT/NKT TCR abundance was achieved by analysing the top 1000, 10 000 and 20 000 clonotypes per sample. Diversity was computed as the inverse Simpson index with the vegan R package after downsampling to 27 000 UMIs. Statistical testing used paired Mann-Whitney U tests on the discordant twin pairs and applied Benjamini-Hochberg correction for multiple testing. After the reads were reprocessed by TCRdb, one entry was made per CDR3 protein sequence, with no DNA. The V and J calls and clone size come from TCRdb's table, not from the authors' own analysis. The sample's records list about 160,000 distinct CDR3 sequences. Jointly, the top ten make up more than 2.5% of the sample.

The germline V gene (reference sequence) specifies LGHDT as CDR1 and YNNKEL as CDR2. The CDR3 measures 18 amino acids from cysteine to phenylalanine. No DNA has been recorded. The chain is made from TRBV3-1 and TRBJ2-2; without DNA, the TCRdb call of TRBD2 cannot be checked. The sample taken for sequencing was blood. The receptor's source is a human donor with ulcerative colitis or Crohn's disease, or a healthy co-twin of an affected twin (not recorded which). The CDR3 region has the sequence CASSRRTSGRAGTGELFF.